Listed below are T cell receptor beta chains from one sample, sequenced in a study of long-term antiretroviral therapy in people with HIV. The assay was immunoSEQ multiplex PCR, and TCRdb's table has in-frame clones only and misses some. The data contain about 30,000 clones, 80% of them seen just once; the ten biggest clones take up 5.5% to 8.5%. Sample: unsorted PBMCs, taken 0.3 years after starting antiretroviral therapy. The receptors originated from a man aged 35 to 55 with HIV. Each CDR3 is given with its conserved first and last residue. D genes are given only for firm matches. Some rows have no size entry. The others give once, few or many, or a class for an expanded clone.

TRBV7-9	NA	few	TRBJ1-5	CASSLGRGTSNQPQHF	TGTGCCAGCAGCTTAGGAAGAGGTACTAGCAATCAGCCCCAGCATTTT
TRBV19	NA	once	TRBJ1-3	CASIPGTSGNTIYF	TGTGCCAGTATTCCAGGGACCTCTGGAAACACCATATATTTT
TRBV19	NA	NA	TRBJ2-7	CASSISPLGGYEQYF	TGTGCCAGTAGTATCTCCCCCCTAGGCGGTTACGAGCAGTACTTC
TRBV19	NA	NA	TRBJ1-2	CASSIQGYGYTF	TGTGCCAGTAGTATACAGGGCTATGGCTACACCTTC
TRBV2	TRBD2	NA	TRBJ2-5	CASSVGAGGGETQYF	TGTGCCAGCAGTGTAGGAGCGGGGGGGGGAGAGACCCAGTACTTC
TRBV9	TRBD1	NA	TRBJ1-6	CASIRTGFSPLHF	TGTGCCAGCATCCGGACAGGGTTTTCACCCCTCCACTTT
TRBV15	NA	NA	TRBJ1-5	CATSREKEGPQHF	TGTGCCACCAGCAGAGAGAAGGAAGGGCCCCAGCATTTT
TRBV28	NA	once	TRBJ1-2	CASSLRRYGYTF	TGTGCCAGCAGTTTACGGAGGTATGGCTACACCTTC
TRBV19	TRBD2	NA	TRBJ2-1	CASSILAGTNEQFF	TGTGCCAGTAGTATACTAGCGGGAACCAATGAGCAGTTCTTC
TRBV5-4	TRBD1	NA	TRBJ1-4	CASSLGQGTNEKLFF	TGTGCCAGCAGCTTAGGACAGGGAACTAATGAAAAACTGTTTTTT
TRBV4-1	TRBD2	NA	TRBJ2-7	CASSPTTSGGAEQYF	TGCGCCAGCAGCCCAACGACTAGCGGGGGGGCCGAGCAGTACTTC
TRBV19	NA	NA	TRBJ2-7	CASSIEGEQYF	TGTGCCAGTAGTATAGAAGGGGAGCAGTACTTC
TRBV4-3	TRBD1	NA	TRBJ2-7	CASSQRQGAGEQYF	TGCGCCAGCAGCCAGCGACAGGGGGCTGGGGAGCAGTACTTC
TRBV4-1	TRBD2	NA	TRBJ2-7	CASSQGVGTSGPYEQYF	TGCGCCAGCAGCCAAGGAGTAGGGACTAGCGGGCCCTACGAGCAGTACTTC
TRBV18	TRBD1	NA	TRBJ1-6	CASSPPAGGKNSPLHF	TGTGCCAGCTCACCACCGGCAGGGGGGAAAAATTCACCCCTCCACTTT
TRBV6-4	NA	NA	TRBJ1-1	CASSPLPGDEAFF	TGTGCCAGCAGCCCCCTCCCGGGAGATGAAGCTTTCTTT
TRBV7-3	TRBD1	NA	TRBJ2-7	CASSPTGQGNEQYF	TGTGCCAGCAGCCCAACGGGACAGGGAAACGAGCAGTACTTC
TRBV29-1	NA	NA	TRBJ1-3	CSVGALGGNTIYF	TGCAGCGTTGGAGCCCTGGGGGGAAACACCATATATTTT
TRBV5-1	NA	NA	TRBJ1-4	CASSPGGSHANEKLFF	TGCGCCAGCAGCCCCGGGGGGTCGCATGCTAATGAAAAACTGTTTTTT
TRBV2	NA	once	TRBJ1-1	CASRWDGGNTEAFF	TGTGCCAGCCGTTGGGACGGCGGTAACACTGAAGCTTTCTTT
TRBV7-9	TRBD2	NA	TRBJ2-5	CASSLGLAEETQYF	TGTGCCAGCAGCTTAGGACTAGCGGAAGAGACCCAGTACTTC
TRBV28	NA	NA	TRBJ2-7	CASSLTGAGTYEQYF	TGTGCCAGCAGTTTAACGGGGGCAGGAACCTACGAGCAGTACTTC
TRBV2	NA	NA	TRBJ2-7	CASSSQGYEQYF	TGTGCCAGCAGTTCACAGGGTTACGAGCAGTACTTC
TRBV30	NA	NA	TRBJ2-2	CAWSKGWLSGELFF	TGTGCCTGGAGTAAAGGGTGGCTGAGCGGGGAGCTGTTTTTT
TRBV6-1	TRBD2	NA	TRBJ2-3	CASSEGGDSGRALDTQYF	TGTGCCAGCAGTGAAGGTGGGGATAGCGGGAGGGCCTTAGATACGCAGTATTTT
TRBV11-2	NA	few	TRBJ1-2	CASSLERGAYGYTF	TGTGCCAGCAGCTTAGAGCGGGGGGCCTATGGCTACACCTTC
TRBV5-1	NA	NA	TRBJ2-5	CASSQVLSQGETQYF	TGCGCCAGCAGCCAAGTCTTGTCTCAAGGAGAGACCCAGTACTTC
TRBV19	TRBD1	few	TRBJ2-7	CASSISTGGYEQYF	TGTGCCAGTAGTATTTCAACAGGGGGCTACGAGCAGTACTTC
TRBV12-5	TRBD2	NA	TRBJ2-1	CASGLSMTSGGTSYNEQFF	TGTGCTAGTGGTTTGTCCATGACTAGCGGGGGGACCTCCTACAATGAGCAGTTCTTC
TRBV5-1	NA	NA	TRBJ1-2	CASSLELAGYTF	TGCGCCAGCAGCTTGGAGTTAGCGGGCTACACCTTC
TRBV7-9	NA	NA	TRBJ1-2	CASSLKEVEDSLGYTF	TGTGCCAGCAGCTTAAAGGAGGTGGAGGATAGCCTTGGCTACACCTTC
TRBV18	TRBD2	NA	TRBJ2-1	CASSPSGGDDNEQFF	TGTGCCAGCTCACCAAGCGGGGGGGACGACAATGAGCAGTTCTTC
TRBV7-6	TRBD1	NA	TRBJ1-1	CASSLGQGATEAFF	TGTGCCAGCAGCCTGGGACAGGGGGCCACTGAAGCTTTCTTT
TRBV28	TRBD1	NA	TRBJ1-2	CASSDRQGYGYTF	TGTGCCAGCAGCGATAGACAGGGCTATGGCTACACCTTC
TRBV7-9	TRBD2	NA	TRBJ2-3	CASSLPPRLAGSVDTQYF	TGTGCCAGCAGCTTACCCCCCCGACTAGCGGGATCGGTGGATACGCAGTATTTT
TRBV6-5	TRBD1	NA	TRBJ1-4	CASRKTGGTEKLFF	TGTGCCAGCAGGAAGACAGGGGGGACTGAAAAACTGTTTTTT
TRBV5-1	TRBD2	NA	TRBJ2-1	CASSLAGVYSYNEQFF	TGCGCCAGCAGCTTAGCGGGAGTGTATTCATACAATGAGCAGTTCTTC
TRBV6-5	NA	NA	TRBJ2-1	CASSKTGNEQFF	TGTGCCAGCAGCAAAACTGGCAATGAGCAGTTCTTC
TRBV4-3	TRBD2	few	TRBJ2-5	CASSQGGSQETQYF	TGCGCCAGCAGCCAGGGCGGGAGCCAAGAGACCCAGTACTTC
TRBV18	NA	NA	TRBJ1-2	CASSPLETYGYTF	TGTGCCAGCTCACCATTAGAGACCTATGGCTACACCTTC
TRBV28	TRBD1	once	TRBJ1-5	CASSEETGGLKPQHF	TGTGCCAGCAGTGAAGAGACAGGGGGTTTAAAGCCCCAGCATTTT
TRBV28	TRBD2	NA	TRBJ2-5	CASSPSLAGGTQYF	TGTGCCAGCAGTCCGTCCCTAGCGGGGGGGACCCAGTACTTC
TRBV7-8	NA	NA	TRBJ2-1	CASSQSGAGRDNEQFF	TGTGCCAGCAGTCAAAGTGGGGCAGGCAGGGACAATGAGCAGTTCTTC
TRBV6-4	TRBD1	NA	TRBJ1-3	CACGQGPFSGNTIYF	TGTGCCTGTGGACAGGGACCCTTCTCTGGAAACACCATATATTTT
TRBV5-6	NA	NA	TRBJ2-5	CASSPLGREQETQYF	TGTGCCAGCAGCCCGCTGGGCAGGGAACAAGAGACCCAGTACTTC
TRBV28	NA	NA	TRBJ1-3	CASSHQGGNTIYF	TGTGCCAGCAGTCATCAGGGTGGAAACACCATATATTTT
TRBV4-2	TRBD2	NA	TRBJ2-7	CASSQGLAEGYEQYF	TGTGCCAGCAGCCAAGGACTAGCGGAAGGTTACGAGCAGTACTTC
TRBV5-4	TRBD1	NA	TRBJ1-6	CASSGDRVRNSPLHF	TGTGCCAGCAGCGGGGACAGGGTGAGAAATTCACCCCTCCACTTT
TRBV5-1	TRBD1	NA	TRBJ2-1	CASSRRQGNNEQFF	TGCGCCAGCAGCCGGCGACAGGGAAACAATGAGCAGTTCTTC
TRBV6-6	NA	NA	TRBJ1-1	CASSYSAVNTEAFF	TGTGCCAGCAGTTACTCGGCTGTGAACACTGAAGCTTTCTTT